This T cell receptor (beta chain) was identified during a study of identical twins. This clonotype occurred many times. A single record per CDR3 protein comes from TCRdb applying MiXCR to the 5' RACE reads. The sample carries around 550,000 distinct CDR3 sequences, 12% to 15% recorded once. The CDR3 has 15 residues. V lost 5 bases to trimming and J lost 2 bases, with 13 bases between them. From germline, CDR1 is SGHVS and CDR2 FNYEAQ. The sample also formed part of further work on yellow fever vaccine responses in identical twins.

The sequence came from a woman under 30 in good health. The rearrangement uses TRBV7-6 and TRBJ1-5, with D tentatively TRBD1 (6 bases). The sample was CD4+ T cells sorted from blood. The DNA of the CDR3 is TGTGCCAGCAGCCCTAGGGGGGATGGCAATCAGCCCCAGCATTTT. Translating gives CASSPRGDGNQPQHF.